The sequence of this T cell receptor (beta chain) was determined in a study of cytomegalovirus exposure and HLA in healthy donors. Findings of the study overall: It was 150 to 200 TCR beta chains that were listed as cytomegalovirus-associated.

Use of 60 Vbeta and 13 Jbeta primers characterized the PCR. Produced via immunoSEQ multiplex PCR; TCRdb's table is partial and in-frame only. Of about 160,000 clones in the sample, about 79% were seen once. Donors showed nominal health when sampled, although they likely had unrecorded immune exposures. Turning to this clone: The target antigen is unknown.

The V segment lost 6 bases and the J segment 5 bases; nucleotides outside the gene matches: 8. Germline V lookup: CDR1 SQVTM, CDR2 ANQGSEA. This CDR3 spans 13 amino acids. The receptor was isolated from a man aged 50 to 59 in good health and CMV-seropositive. The J gene is TRBJ2-7, the V gene TRBV29-1; 9 nucleotides agree with TRBD1. Sequencing used PBMCs. The CDR3 loop reads CSVGTQGANEQYF. DNA of the CDR3: TGCAGCGTGGGGACACAGGGGGCCAACGAGCAGTACTTC.